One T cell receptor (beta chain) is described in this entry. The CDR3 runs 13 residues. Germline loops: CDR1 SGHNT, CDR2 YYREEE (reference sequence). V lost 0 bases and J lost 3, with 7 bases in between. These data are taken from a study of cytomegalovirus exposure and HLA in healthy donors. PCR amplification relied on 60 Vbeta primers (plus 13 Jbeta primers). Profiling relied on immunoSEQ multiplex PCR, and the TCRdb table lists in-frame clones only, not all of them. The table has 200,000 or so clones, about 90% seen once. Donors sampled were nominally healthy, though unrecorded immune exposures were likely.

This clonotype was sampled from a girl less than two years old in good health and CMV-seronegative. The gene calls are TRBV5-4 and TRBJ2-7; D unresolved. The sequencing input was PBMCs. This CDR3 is CASSLGFGYEQYF. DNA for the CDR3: TGTGCCAGCAGCTTGGGTTTCGGCTACGAGCAGTACTTC. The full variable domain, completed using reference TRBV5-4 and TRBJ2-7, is ETGVTQSPTHLIKTRGQQVTLRCSSQSGHNTVSWYQQALGQGPQFIFQYYREEENGRGNFPPRFSGLQFPNYSSELNVNALELDDSALYLCASSLGFGYEQYFGPGTRLTVT.